The sample holds one count of the clone carrying this TCR beta chain. This record comes from a study of cytomegalovirus exposure and HLA in healthy donors. Germline CDR1 and CDR2: LGHNA and YNFKEQ. Germline trimming cut 0 bases from V and 3 bases from J; bases unmatched to any gene: 3. The CDR3 extends over 15 amino acids. Primers: 60 Vbeta forward and 13 Jbeta reverse. Using immunoSEQ multiplex PCR, the repertoire was profiled, and TCRdb retains in-frame clones only, with some absent. The repertoire holds over 100,000 clones, 66% seen once, with over 1.5% in the top ten. The chain recombines TRBV4-2 with TRBJ2-7; TRBD2 matches at 9 bases. This clonotype was sampled from a man aged 18 to 29 in good health and CMV-seronegative. Sequences were obtained from PBMCs. CDR3: CASSQDPTSGYEQYF. For the CDR3, the DNA is TGTGCCAGCAGCCAAGATCCGACTAGCGGCTACGAGCAGTACTTC.